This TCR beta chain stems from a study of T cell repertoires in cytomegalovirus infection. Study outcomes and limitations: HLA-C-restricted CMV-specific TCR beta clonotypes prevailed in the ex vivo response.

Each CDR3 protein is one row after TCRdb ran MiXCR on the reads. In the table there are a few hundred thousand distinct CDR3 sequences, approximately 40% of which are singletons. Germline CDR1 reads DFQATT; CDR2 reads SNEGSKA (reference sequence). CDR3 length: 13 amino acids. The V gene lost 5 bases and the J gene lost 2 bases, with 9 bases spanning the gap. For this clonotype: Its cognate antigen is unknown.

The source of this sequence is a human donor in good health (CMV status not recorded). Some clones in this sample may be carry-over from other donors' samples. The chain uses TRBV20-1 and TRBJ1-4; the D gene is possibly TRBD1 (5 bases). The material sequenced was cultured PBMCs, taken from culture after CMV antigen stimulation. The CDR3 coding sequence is TGCAGTGCTCTGACAGAGACTAATGAAAAACTGTTTTTT. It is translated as CSALTETNEKLFF.